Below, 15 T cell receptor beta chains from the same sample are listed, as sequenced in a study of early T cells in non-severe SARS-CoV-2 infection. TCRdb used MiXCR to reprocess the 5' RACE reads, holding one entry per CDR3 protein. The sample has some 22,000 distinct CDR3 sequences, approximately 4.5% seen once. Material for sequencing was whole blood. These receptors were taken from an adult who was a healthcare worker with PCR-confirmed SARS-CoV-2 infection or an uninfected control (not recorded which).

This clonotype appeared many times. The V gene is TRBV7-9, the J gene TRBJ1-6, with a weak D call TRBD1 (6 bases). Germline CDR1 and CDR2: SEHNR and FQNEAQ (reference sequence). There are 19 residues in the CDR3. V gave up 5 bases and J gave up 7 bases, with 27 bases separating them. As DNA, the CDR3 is TGTGCCAGCAGCCCCATCGAGCAGGGGCAGGGCTGGTGGAATTCACCCCTCCACTTT. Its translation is CASSPIEQGQGWWNSPLHF. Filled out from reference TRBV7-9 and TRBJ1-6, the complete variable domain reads DTGVSQNPRHKITKRGQNVTFRCDPISEHNRLYWYRQTLGQGPEFLTYFQNEAQLEKSRLLSDRFSAERPKGSFSTLEIQRTEQGDSAMYLCASSPIEQGQGWWNSPLHFGNGTRLTVT.

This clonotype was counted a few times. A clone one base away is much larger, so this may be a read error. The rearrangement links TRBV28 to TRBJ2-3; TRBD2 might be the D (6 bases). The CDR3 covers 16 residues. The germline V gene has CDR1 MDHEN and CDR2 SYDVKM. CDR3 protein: CANSYITGVITDTQYF. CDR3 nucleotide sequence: TGTGCCAACAGTTACATCACGGGGGTCATTACAGATACGCAGTATTTT.

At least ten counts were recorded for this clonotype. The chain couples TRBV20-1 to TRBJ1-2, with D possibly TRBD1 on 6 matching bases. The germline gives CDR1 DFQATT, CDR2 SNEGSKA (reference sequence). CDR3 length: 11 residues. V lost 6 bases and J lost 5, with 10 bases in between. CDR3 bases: TGCAGTGCCGCAGGGGTTTATGGCTACACCTTC. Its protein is CSAAGVYGYTF.

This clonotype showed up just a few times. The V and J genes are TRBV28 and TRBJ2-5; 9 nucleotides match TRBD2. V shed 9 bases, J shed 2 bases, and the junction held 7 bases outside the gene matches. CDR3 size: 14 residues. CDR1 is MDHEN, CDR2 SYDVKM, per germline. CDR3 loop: CASNKRGAQETQYF. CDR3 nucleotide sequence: TGTGCCAGTAACAAGCGGGGGGCTCAAGAGACCCAGTACTTC.

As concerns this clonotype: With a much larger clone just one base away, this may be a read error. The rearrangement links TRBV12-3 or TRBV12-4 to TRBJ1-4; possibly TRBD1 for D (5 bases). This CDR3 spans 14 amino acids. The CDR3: CVSSLLGPDEKLFF. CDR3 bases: TGTGTCAGCAGTTTGTTGGGGCCGGATGAAAAACTGTTTTTT.

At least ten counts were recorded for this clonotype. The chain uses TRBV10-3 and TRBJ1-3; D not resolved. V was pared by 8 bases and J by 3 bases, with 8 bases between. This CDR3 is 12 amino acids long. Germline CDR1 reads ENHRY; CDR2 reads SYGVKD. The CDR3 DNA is TGTGCCATCTCCTTGGGTGGAAACACCATATATTTT. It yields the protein CAISLGGNTIYF.

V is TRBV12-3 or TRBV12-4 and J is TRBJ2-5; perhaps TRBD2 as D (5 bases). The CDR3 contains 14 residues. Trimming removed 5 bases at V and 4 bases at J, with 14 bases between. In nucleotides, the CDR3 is TGTGCCAGCAGTCCCCTCCTAGCTGGAGAGACCCAGTACTTC. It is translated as CASSPLLAGETQYF.

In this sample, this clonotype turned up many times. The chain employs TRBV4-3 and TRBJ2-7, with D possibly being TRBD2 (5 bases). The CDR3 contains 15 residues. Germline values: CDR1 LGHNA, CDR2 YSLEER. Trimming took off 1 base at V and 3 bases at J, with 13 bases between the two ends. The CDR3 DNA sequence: TGCGCCAGCAGCCAAGGGATCGACGGGGACTACGAGCAGTACTTC. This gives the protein CASSQGIDGDYEQYF.

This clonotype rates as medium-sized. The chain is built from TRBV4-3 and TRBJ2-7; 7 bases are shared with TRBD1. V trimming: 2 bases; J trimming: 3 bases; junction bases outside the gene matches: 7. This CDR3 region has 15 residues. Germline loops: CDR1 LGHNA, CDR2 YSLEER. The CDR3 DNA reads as TGCGCCAGCAGCCAACTGACAGGGTGGGACTACGAGCAGTACTTC. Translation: CASSQLTGWDYEQYF.

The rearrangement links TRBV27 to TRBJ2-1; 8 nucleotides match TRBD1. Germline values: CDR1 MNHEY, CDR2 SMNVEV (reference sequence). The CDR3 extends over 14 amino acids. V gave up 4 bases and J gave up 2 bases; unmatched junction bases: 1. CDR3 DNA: TGTGCCAGCAGTTACAGGGGGGCCTACAATGAGCAGTTCTTC. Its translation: CASSYRGAYNEQFF.

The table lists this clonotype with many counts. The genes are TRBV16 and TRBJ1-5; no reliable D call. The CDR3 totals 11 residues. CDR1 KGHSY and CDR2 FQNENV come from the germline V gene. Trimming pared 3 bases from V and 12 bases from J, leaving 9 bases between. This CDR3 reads CASSQAGIQHF. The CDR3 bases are TGTGCCAGCAGCCAGGCCGGGATCCAGCATTTT.

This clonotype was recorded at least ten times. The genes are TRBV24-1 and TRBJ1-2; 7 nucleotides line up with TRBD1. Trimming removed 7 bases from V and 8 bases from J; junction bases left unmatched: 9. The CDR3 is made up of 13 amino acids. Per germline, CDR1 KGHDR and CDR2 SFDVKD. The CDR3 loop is CATRERDSAGYTF. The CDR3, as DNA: TGTGCCACCAGGGAACGGGACAGCGCGGGCTACACCTTC.

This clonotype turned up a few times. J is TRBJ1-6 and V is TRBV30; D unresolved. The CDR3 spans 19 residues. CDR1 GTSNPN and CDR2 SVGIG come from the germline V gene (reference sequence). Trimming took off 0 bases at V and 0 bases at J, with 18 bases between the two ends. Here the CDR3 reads CAWSVLLIAGSSYNSPLHF. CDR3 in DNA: TGTGCCTGGAGTGTACTTTTGATTGCGGGGAGCTCCTATAATTCACCCCTCCACTTT.

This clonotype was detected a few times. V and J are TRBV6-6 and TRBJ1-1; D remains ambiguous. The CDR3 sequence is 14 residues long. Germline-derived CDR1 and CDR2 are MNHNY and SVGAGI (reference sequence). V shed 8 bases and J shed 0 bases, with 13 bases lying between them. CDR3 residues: CASLQIGMNTEAFF. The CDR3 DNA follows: TGTGCCAGCCTCCAGATAGGGATGAACACTGAAGCTTTCTTT.

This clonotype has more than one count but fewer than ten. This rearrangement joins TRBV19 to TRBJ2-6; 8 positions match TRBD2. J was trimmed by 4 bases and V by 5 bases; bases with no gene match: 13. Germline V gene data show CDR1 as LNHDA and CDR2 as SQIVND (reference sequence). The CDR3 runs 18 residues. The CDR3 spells CASSPSGAGESGANVLTF. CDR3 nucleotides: TGTGCCAGTAGTCCCTCGGGAGCGGGGGAATCCGGGGCCAACGTCCTGACTTTC.